This TCR beta chain stems from a study of blood T cell repertoires in COVID-19. Measured with immunoSEQ multiplex PCR; TCRdb has only the in-frame clones, and not every one. The profile shows 210,000 or so clones, over 80% of them singletons. Trimming cost V 6 bases and J 5 bases; bases outside gene matches: 3. The CDR3 runs to 12 residues. CDR1 and CDR2 from the germline V gene are SQVTM and ANQGSEA. The rearrangement links TRBV29-1 to TRBJ1-5, with TRBD1 matching over 8 bases. This sequence originates from a man under 40 with COVID-19, enrolled during active disease. The sample comprised peripheral blood. The CDR3 is CSVRTGHQPQHF. DNA for the CDR3: TGCAGCGTCCGGACAGGGCATCAGCCCCAGCATTTT.